Following are 10 T cell receptor beta chains from one sample sequenced in a study of identical twins. TCRdb processed the 5' RACE reads anew with MiXCR; each CDR3 protein has one entry. In the table there are approximately 670,000 distinct CDR3 sequences, over 5% of which are singletons. Sequenced input: naive T cells sorted from blood. The receptors were sampled from a man younger than 35 in good health.

This clonotype was observed many times. The chain carries TRBV12-3 or TRBV12-4 and TRBJ2-3; weak D call: TRBD2 (6 bases). CDR3 length: 15 residues. Trimming stripped 5 bases from V and 5 bases from J, with 17 bases between. In nucleotides, the CDR3 is TGTGCCAGCAGTCCCGTAATTAGGAGGGGAGATACGCAGTATTTT. It yields the protein CASSPVIRRGDTQYF.

This clonotype was seen a few times. The chain recombines TRBV11-2 with TRBJ2-7, with 8 bases identical to TRBD1. The trim removed 2 bases at V and 1 base at J, leaving 10 bases unmatched. The CDR3 runs to 17 residues. Germline V gene sequence: CDR1 SGHAT, CDR2 FQNNGV. The CDR3 coding sequence is TGTGCCAGCAGCTTAATCCAGGGGGCGGTTTCATCCTACGAGCAGTACTTC. Amino acid sequence: CASSLIQGAVSSYEQYF.

Comments on this clonotype: A much bigger clone sits one base away, suggesting this may be a read error. The J gene is TRBJ2-7, the V gene TRBV6-2 or TRBV6-3; D remains unclear. Germline V gene data show CDR1 as MNHEY and CDR2 as SVGEGT. V dropped 0 bases and J dropped 2 bases, with 8 bases sitting between them. CDR3 length: 14 amino acids. The CDR3 region has the DNA TGTGCCAGCAGTTACTCTTCCAGCCCCTACGAGCAGTACTTC. Translated: CASSYSSSPYEQYF.

This clonotype was recorded at least ten times. The V and J genes are TRBV12-3 or TRBV12-4 and TRBJ2-1, with TRBD2 identical over 7 bases. The CDR3 covers 14 residues. The V gene end was trimmed by 5 bases and the J gene end by 10 bases; junction bases not matched to a gene: 11. Written as DNA, the CDR3 is TGTGCCAGCAGTCTGGGCGGGAGCCCCCCGGAGCAGTTCTTC. Translated, it gives CASSLGGSPPEQFF.

This clonotype has a count of ten or more. This chain joins TRBV6-5 and TRBJ1-3, with D hard to call. Germline lookup yields CDR1 MNHEY and CDR2 SVGAGI. This CDR3 has 16 amino acids. Trimming left V 0 bases short and J 3 bases short, with 12 bases between. CDR3 sequence reads: CASSYSRPGNGNTIYF. The CDR3 DNA reads as TGTGCCAGCAGTTACTCGAGGCCCGGCAATGGAAACACCATATATTTT.

This sequence joins TRBV3-1 and TRBJ1-1; no reliable D call. Germline assignment: CDR1 LGHDT and CDR2 YNNKEL (reference sequence). The CDR3 is 14 residues long. Trimming removed 4 bases at V and 2 bases at J, with 11 bases between. CDR3 loop: CASSLTQSNTEAFF. The CDR3 bases are TGTGCCAGCAGCCTGACACAGTCTAACACTGAAGCTTTCTTT.

This clonotype has more than one count but fewer than ten. CDR3 coding DNA: TGCAGTGCCAGGACAGGGGGCGCCGGAGAGACCCAGTACTTC. It codes for CSARTGGAGETQYF. The chain joins TRBV20-1 to TRBJ2-5; TRBD1 agrees at 11 bases. This CDR3 is built from 14 residues. Trimming cost V 6 bases and J 4 bases; bases outside gene matches: 7. Germline-derived CDR1 and CDR2 are DFQATT and SNEGSKA (reference sequence).

This clonotype was picked up many times. V is TRBV24-1 and J is TRBJ2-3, with 7 positions matching TRBD1. This CDR3 spans 18 amino acids. The germline V gene has CDR1 KGHDR and CDR2 SFDVKD. Trimming cost V 4 bases and J 4 bases; bases outside gene matches: 16. The CDR3 sequence: CATSDPNRQGTYADTQYF. CDR3 DNA sequence: TGTGCCACCAGTGACCCGAATCGACAGGGTACCTACGCAGATACGCAGTATTTT.

This clonotype was seen only a few times. The chain has TRBV3-1 and TRBJ2-3; tentatively, D is TRBD2 (6 bases). V was trimmed by 1 base and J by 1 base, leaving 9 bases between them. Germline CDR1 LGHDT, CDR2 YNNKEL (reference sequence). This CDR3 comprises 15 residues. CDR3 in DNA: TGTGCCAGCAGCCAAGGGCGGAGGGGCACAGATACGCAGTATTTT. Translated, it gives CASSQGRRGTDTQYF.

Remarks on this clonotype: A much larger clone sits a single nucleotide away, making a read error possible. The chain is built from TRBV12-3 or TRBV12-4 and TRBJ2-3; 8 bases are shared with TRBD2. The J segment lost 0 bases and the V segment lost 6 bases, leaving 11 bases of the junction unmatched. The CDR3 contains 17 residues. The CDR3 spells CASRSGREETSTDTQYF. The CDR3 nucleotides are TGTGCCAGCAGGTCGGGGCGGGAGGAGACTAGCACAGATACGCAGTATTTT.